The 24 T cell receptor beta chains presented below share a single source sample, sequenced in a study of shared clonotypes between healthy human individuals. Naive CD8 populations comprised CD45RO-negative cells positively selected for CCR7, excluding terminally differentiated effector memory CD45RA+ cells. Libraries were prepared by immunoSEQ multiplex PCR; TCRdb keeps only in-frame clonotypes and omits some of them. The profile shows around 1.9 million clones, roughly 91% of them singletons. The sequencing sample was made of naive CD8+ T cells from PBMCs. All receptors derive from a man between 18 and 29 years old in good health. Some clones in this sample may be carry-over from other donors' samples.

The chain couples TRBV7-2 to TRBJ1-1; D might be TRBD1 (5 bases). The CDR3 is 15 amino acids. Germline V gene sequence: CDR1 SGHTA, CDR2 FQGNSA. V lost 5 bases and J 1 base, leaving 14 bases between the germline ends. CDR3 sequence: CASSLGRGPNTEAFF. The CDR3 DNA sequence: TGTGCCAGCAGCCTTGGGCGGGGACCGAACACTGAAGCTTTCTTT. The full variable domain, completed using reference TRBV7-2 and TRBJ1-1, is GAGVSQSPSNKVTEKGKDVELRCDPISGHTALYWYRQSLGQGLEFLIYFQGNSAPDKSGLPSDRFSAERTGGSVSTLTIQRTQQEDSAVYLCASSLGRGPNTEAFFGQGTRLTVV.

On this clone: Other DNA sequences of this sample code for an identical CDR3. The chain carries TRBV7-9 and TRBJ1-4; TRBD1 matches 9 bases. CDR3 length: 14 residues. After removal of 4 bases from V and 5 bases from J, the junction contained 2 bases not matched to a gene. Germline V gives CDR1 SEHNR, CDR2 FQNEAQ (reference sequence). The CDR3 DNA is TGTGCCAGCAGCTCGGGACAGGGAAATGAAAAACTGTTTTTT. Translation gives CASSSGQGNEKLFF.

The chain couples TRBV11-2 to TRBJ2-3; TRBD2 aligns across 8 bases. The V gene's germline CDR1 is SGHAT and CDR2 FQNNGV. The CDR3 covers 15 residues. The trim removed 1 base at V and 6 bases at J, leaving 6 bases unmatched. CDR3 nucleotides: TGTGCCAGCAGCTTAGGCGGGAGGCTTGGGGATACGCAGTATTTT. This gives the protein CASSLGGRLGDTQYF.

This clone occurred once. CDR3 nucleotide sequence: TGTGCCAGCAGCGTAGAGAGGGGCGAGAAAGGTGAGCAGTTCTTC. Its protein is CASSVERGEKGEQFF. J is TRBJ2-1 and V is TRBV9; either TRBD1 or TRBD2 may supply D (5 bases each). The CDR3 runs 15 residues. V was trimmed by 0 bases and J by 9 bases, leaving 16 bases between them. Germline V lookup: CDR1 SGDLS, CDR2 YYNGEE.

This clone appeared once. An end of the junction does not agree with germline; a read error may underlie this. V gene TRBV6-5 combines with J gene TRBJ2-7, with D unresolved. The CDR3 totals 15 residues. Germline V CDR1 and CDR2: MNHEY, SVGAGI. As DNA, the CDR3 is TGTGCCAGCAGTTACGGCCCACTTAAATCCTATGAGCAGTACTTC. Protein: CASSYGPLKSYEQYF.

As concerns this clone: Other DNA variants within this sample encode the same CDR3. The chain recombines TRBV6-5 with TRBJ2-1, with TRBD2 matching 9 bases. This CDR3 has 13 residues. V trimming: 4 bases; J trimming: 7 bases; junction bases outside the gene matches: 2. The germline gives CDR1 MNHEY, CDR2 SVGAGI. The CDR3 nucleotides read TGTGCCAGCAGTTCAAGCGGGAGGAATGAGCAGTTCTTC. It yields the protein CASSSSGRNEQFF.

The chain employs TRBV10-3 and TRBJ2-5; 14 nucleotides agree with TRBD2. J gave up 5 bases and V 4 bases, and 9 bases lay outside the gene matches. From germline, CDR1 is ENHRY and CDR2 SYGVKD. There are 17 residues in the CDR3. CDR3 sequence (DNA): TGTGCCATCAGTGGGGGACTAGCGGGAGCGACGGGGGAGACCCAGTACTTC. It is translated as CAISGGLAGATGETQYF.

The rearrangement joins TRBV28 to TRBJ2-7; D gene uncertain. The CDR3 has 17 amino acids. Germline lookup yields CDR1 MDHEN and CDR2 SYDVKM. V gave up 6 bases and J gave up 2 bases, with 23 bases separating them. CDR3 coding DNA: TGTGCCAGCAGCCACGCTTTTTTGGGGATGGCAACCTACGAGCAGTACTTC. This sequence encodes CASSHAFLGMATYEQYF.

The CDR3 region is CASRKRGDSYNEQFF. In nucleotides, the CDR3 is TGTGCCAGCAGGAAGAGAGGTGATTCCTACAATGAGCAGTTCTTC. The V and J genes are TRBV11-2 and TRBJ2-1; D is undetermined. The CDR3 runs 15 residues. Germline CDR1 is SGHAT and CDR2 is FQNNGV. The V end was cut by 6 bases, the J end by 1 base, with 13 bases between.

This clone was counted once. Here the CDR3 reads CASSFRVWGQDPGLAGGPNYEQYF. DNA of the CDR3: TGTGCCAGCAGTTTTCGCGTTTGGGGACAGGACCCCGGACTAGCGGGAGGGCCGAATTACGAGCAGTACTTC. The chain employs TRBV27 and TRBJ2-7, with 15 bases lining up with TRBD2. The CDR3 covers 24 residues. J gave up 4 bases and V 3 bases, and 28 bases lay outside the gene matches. Germline-derived CDR1 and CDR2 are MNHEY and SMNVEV (reference sequence).

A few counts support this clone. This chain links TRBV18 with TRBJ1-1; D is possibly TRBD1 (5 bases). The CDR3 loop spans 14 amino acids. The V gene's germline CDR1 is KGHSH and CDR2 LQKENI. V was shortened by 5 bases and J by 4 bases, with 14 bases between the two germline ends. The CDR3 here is CASSSPGGGTEAFF. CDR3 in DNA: TGTGCCAGCTCATCCCCTGGGGGAGGCACTGAAGCTTTCTTT.

CDR3 bases: TGTGCCAGCAGCCCTAGGGCTAGCGGGGGGACCTACGAGCAGTACTTC. Translating gives CASSPRASGGTYEQYF. This sequence joins TRBV11-2 and TRBJ2-7, with 11 bases identical to TRBD2. Germline CDR1 and CDR2: SGHAT and FQNNGV. This CDR3 is built from 16 residues. J gave up 2 bases and V 5 bases, and 8 bases lay outside the gene matches.

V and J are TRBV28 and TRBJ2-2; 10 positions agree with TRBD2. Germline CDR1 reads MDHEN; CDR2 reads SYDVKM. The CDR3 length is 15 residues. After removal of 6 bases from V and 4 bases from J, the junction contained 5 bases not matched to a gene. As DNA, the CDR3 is TGTGCCAGCAGCCCTAGCGGGAGAGGCACCGGGGAGCTGTTTTTT. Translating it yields CASSPSGRGTGELFF.

As DNA, the CDR3 is TGTGCCAGCAGCTTGGGGGAGGGGGTGTCCTACAATGAGCAGTTCTTC. Protein: CASSLGEGVSYNEQFF. The chain couples TRBV7-9 to TRBJ2-1; D perhaps matches TRBD2 (7 bases). Germline V gene data show CDR1 as SEHNR and CDR2 as FQNEAQ (reference sequence). The CDR3 is made up of 16 amino acids. V was pared by 3 bases and J by 1 base, with 13 bases between.

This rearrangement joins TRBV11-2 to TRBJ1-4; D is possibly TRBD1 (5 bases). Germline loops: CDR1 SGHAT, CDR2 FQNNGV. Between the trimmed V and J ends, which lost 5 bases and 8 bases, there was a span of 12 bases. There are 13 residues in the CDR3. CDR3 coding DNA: TGTGCCAGCAGCGAAACCCGGGGCGAAAAACTGTTTTTT. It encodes CASSETRGEKLFF.

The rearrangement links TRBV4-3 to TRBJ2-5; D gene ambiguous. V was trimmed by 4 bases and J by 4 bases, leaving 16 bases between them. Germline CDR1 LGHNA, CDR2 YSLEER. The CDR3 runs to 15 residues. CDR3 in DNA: TGCGCCAGCAGCCCCCGGACCTACCCGACAGAGACCCAGTACTTC. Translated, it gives CASSPRTYPTETQYF.

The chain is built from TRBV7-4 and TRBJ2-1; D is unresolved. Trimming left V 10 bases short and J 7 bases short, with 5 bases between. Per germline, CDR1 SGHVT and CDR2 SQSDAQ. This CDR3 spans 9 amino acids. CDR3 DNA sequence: TGTGCCAAGCTAAATGAGCAGTTCTTC. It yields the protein CAKLNEQFF.

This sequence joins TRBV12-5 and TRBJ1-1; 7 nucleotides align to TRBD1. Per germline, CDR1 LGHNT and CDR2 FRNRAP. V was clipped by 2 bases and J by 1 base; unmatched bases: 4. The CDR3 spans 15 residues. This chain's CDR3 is CASGLITGENTEAFF. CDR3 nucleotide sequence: TGTGCTAGTGGTTTGATAACAGGGGAGAACACTGAAGCTTTCTTT.

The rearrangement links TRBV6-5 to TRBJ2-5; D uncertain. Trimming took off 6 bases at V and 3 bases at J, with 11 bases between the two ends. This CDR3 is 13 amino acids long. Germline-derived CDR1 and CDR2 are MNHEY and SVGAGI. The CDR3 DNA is TGTGCCAGCAGCCCGGGCCTGAAAGAGACCCAGTACTTC. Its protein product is CASSPGLKETQYF.

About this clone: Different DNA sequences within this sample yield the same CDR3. The chain's CDR3 is CASSYRDRANTGELFF. The CDR3, as DNA: TGCGCCAGCAGCTACAGGGACAGGGCGAACACCGGGGAGCTGTTTTTT. This rearrangement joins TRBV4-1 to TRBJ2-2; TRBD1 agrees at 9 bases. The CDR3 contains 16 residues. The germline gives CDR1 MGHRA, CDR2 YSYEKL. J was trimmed by 0 bases and V by 5 bases; bases with no gene match: 4.

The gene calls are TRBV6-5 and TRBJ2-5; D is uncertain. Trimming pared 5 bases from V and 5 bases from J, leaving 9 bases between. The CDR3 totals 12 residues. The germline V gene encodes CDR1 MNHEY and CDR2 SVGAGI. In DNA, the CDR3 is TGTGCCAGCAGTGATAAGCGCGAGACCCAGTACTTC. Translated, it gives CASSDKRETQYF.

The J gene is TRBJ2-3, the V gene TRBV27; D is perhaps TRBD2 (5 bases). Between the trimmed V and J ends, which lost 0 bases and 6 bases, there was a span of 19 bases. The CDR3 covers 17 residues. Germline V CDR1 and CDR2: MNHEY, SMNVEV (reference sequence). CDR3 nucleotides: TGTGCCAGCAGTTTATCTCTAGCTTCCCACGCATACGATACGCAGTATTTT. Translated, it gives CASSLSLASHAYDTQYF.

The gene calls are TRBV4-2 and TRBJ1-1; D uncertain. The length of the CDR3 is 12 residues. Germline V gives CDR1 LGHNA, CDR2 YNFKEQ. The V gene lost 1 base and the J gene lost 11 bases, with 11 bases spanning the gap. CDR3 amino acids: CASSQGSGMAFF. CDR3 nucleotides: TGTGCCAGCAGCCAAGGGTCGGGGATGGCTTTCTTT.

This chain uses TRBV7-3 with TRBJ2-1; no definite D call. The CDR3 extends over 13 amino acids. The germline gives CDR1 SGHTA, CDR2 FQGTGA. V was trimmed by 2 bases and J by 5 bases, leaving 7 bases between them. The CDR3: CASSLALHNEQFF. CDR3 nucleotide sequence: TGTGCCAGCAGCTTAGCCCTCCACAATGAGCAGTTCTTC.